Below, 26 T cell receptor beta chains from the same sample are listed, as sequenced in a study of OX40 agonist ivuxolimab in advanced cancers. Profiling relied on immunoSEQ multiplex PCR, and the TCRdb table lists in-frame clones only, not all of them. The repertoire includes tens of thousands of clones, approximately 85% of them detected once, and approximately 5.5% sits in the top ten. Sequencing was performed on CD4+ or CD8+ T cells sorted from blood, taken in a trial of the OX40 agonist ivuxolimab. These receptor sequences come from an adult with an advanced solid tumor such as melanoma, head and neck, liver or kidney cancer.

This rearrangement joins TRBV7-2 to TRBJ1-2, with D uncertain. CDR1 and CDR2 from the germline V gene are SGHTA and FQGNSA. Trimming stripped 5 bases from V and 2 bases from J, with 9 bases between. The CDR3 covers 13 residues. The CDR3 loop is CASSPSVNYGYTF. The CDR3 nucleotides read TGTGCCAGCAGCCCATCAGTCAACTATGGCTACACCTTC. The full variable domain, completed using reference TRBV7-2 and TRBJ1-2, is GAGVSQSPSNKVTEKGKDVELRCDPISGHTALYWYRQSLGQGLEFLIYFQGNSAPDKSGLPSDRFSAERTGGSVSTLTIQRTQQEDSAVYLCASSPSVNYGYTFGSGTRLTVV.

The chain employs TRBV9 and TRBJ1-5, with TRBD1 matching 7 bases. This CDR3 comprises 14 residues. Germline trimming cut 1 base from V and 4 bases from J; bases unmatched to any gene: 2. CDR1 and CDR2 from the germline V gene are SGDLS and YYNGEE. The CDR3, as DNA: TGTGCCAGCAGCGTAACAGGGGCGAATCAGCCCCAGCATTTT. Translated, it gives CASSVTGANQPQHF.

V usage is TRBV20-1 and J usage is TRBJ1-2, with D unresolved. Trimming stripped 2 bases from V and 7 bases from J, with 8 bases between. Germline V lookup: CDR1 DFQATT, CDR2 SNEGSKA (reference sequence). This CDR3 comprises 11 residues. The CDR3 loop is CSARSGSGYTF. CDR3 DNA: TGCAGTGCTAGATCCGGGAGTGGCTACACCTTC.

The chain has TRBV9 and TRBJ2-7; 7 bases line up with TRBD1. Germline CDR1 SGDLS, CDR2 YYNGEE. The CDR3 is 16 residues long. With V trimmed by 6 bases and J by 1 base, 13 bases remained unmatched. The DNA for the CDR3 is TGTGCCAGCAACTCCCGCGCCGGGACAGAATCCTACGAGCAGTACTTC. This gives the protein CASNSRAGTESYEQYF.

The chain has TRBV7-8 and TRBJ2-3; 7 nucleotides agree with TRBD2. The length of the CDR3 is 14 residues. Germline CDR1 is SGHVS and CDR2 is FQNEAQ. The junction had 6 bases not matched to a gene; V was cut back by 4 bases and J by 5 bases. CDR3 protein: CASSWSGVGDTQYF. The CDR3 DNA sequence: TGTGCCAGCAGCTGGAGCGGGGTGGGAGATACGCAGTATTTT.

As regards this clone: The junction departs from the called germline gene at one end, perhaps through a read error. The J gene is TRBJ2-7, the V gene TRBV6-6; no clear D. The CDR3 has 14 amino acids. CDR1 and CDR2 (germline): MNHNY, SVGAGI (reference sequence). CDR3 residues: CAISESHRAYEQYF. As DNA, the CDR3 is TGTGCCATCAGTGAGTCGCATAGGGCCTACGAGCAGTACTTC.

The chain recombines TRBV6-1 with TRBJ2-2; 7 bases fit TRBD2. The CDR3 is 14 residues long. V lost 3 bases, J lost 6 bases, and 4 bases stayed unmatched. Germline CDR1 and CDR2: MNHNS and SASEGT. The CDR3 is CASSDYRGAGELFF. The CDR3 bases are TGTGCCAGCAGTGACTACCGGGGGGCCGGGGAGCTGTTTTTT.

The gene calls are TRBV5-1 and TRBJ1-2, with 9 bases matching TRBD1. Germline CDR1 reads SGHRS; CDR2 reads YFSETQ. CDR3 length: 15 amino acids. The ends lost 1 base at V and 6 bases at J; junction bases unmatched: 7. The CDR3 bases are TGCGCCAGCAGCTTGCAGGGGACAGGGTCGAATGGCTACACCTTC. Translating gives CASSLQGTGSNGYTF.

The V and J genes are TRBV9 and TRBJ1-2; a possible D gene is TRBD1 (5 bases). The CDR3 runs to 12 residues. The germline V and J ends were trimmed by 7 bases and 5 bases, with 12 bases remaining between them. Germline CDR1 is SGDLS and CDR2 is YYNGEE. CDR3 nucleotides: TGTGCCAGCCCCGGGACCGAGTATGGCTACACCTTC. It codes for CASPGTEYGYTF.

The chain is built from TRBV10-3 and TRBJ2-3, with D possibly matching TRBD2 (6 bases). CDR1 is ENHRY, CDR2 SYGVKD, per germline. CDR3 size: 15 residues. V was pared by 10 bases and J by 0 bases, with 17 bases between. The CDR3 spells CATAERGVSTDTQYF. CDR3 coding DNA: TGTGCCACCGCTGAACGCGGGGTCAGCACAGATACGCAGTATTTT.

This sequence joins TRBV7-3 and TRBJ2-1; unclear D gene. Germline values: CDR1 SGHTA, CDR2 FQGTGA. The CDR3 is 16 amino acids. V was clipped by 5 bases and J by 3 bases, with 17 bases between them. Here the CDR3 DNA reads TGTGCCAGCAGCACCCGGACCATGTCCAGCTACAATGAGCAGTTCTTC. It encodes CASSTRTMSSYNEQFF.

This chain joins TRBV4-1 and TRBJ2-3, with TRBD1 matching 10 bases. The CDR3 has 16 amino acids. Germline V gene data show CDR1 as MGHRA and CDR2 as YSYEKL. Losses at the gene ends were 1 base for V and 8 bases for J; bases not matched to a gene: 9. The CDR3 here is CASSQVGTGVKGTQYF. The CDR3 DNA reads TGCGCCAGCAGCCAAGTCGGGACAGGGGTAAAAGGTACGCAGTATTTT.

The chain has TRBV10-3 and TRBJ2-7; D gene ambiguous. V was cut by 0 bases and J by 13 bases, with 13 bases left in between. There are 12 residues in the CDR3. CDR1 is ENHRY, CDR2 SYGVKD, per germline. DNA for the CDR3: TGTGCCATCAGTGAGTCGTCATCCCCGGAATACTTC. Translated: CAISESSSPEYF.

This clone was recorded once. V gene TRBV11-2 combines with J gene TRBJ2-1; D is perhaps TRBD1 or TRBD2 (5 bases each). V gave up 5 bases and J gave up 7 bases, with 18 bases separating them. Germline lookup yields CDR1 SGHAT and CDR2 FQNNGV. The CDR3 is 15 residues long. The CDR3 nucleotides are TGTGCCAGCAGCCCCGGGGCCACCACCCTGAATGAGCAGTTCTTC. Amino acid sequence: CASSPGATTLNEQFF.

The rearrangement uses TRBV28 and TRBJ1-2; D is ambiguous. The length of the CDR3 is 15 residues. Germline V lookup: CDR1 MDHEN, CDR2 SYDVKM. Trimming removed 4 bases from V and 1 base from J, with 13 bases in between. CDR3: CASSSGANNNYGYTF. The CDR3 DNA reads TGTGCCAGCAGTTCGGGTGCGAACAATAACTATGGCTACACCTTC.

In DNA, the CDR3 is TGCGCCAGCAGCCAAGTACTGCGGAGGACAGGGGGCCCCTTCTATAATTCACCCCTCCACTTT. Amino acids: CASSQVLRRTGGPFYNSPLHF. The rearrangement uses TRBV4-3 and TRBJ1-6, with TRBD1 matching over 11 bases. V shed 1 base and J 3 bases; nucleotides not matched to a gene: 14. This CDR3 comprises 21 residues. Germline V gene lookup returns CDR1 LGHNA and CDR2 YSLEER.

CDR3 residues: CASSSGGGGMETQYF. As DNA, the CDR3 is TGTGCCAGCAGCTCCGGGGGGGGCGGGATGGAGACCCAGTACTTC. This chain connects TRBV7-2 to TRBJ2-5, with TRBD2 matching 8 bases. The V gene end was trimmed by 4 bases and the J gene end by 5 bases; junction bases not matched to a gene: 9. The germline V gene encodes CDR1 SGHTA and CDR2 FQGNSA. The CDR3 has 15 amino acids.

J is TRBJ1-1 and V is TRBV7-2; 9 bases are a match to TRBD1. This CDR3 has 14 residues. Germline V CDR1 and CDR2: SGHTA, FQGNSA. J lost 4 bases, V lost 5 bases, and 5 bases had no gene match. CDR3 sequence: CASSPTGGITEAFF. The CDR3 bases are TGTGCCAGCAGCCCGACAGGGGGAATCACTGAAGCTTTCTTT.

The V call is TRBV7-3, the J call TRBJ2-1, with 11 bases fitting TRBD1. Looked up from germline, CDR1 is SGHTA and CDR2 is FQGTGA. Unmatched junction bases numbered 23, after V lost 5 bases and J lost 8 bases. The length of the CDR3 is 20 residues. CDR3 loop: CASSLRARFGGTGGWDEQFF. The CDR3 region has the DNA TGTGCCAGCAGCCTAAGAGCCCGATTCGGCGGGACAGGGGGTTGGGATGAGCAGTTCTTC.

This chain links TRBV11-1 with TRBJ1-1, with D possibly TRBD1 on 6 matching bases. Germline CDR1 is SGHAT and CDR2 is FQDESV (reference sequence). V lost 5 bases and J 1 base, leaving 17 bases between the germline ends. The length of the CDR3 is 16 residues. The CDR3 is CASSGATGTTNTEAFF. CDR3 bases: TGTGCCAGCAGCGGCGCAACCGGGACAACGAACACTGAAGCTTTCTTT.

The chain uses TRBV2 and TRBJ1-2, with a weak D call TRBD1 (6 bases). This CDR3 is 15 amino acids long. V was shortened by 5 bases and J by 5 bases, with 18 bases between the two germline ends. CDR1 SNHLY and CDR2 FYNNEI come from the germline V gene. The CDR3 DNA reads TGTGCCAGCAGTAAAAACCGGGACACCGCGTATGGCTACACCTTC. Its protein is CASSKNRDTAYGYTF.

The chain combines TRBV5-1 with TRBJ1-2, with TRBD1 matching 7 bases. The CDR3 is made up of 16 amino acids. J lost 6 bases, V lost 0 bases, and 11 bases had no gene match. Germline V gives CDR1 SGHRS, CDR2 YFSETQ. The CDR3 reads CASSLGEGAIRDGYTF. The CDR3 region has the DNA TGCGCCAGCAGCTTGGGCGAGGGGGCAATTCGAGATGGCTACACCTTC.

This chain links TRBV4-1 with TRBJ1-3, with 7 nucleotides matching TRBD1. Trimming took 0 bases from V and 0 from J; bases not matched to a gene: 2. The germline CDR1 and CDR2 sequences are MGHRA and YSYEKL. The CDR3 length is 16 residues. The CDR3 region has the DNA TGCGCCAGCAGCCAAGAAGGGACAGCCTCTGGAAACACCATATATTTT. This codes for CASSQEGTASGNTIYF.

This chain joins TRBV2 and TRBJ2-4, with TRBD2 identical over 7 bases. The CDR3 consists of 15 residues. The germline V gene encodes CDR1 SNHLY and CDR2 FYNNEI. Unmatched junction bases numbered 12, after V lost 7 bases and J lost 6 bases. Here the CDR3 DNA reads TGTGCCAGCAATCCCCCTAGCGGAAGTGGAAACATTCAGTACTTC. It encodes CASNPPSGSGNIQYF.

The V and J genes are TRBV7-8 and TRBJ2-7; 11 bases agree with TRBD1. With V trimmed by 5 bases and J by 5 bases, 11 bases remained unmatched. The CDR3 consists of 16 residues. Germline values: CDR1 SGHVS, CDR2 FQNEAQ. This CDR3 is CASSRGRDRGFNEQYF. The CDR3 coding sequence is TGTGCCAGCAGCAGAGGCCGGGACAGGGGGTTCAACGAGCAGTACTTC.

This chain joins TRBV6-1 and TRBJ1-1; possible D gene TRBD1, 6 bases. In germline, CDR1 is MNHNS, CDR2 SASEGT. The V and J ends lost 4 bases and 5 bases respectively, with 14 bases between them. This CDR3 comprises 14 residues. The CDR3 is CASSGEDRATEAFF. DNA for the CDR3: TGTGCCAGCAGTGGGGAGGACAGAGCTACTGAAGCTTTCTTT.